These T cell receptor beta chains were read from a single sample in a study of T cell changes during pregnancy in multiple sclerosis. Libraries were prepared by immunoSEQ multiplex PCR; TCRdb keeps only in-frame clonotypes and omits some of them. The table shows about 50,000 clones, with around 90% occurring only once. This sample comprised CD4+ T cells from peripheral blood mononuclear cells, obtained in the second trimester of pregnancy. These receptors all come from a female donor with multiple sclerosis, enrolled in a pregnancy study. The CDR3 runs from the conserved cysteine through the conserved F or W. Fields, in order: clone size, J gene, D gene, V gene, CDR3 protein, CDR3 DNA. A D gene is named only where the DNA matches it firmly. Some rows have no size entry. The others give once, few or many, or a class for an expanded clone.

clone_size: NA
j_call: TRBJ1-5
d_call: NA
v_call: TRBV5-1
cdr3_aa: CPGVSSGTREGQPQHF
cdr3_nt: TGCCCAGGAGTCTCCTCCGGGACAAGGGAAGGACAGCCCCAGCATTTT

clone_size: NA
j_call: TRBJ1-5
d_call: NA
v_call: TRBV6-5
cdr3_aa: CATRPDVTRNQPQHF
cdr3_nt: TGTGCCACCCGCCCAGATGTCACCCGCAATCAGCCCCAGCATTTT

clone_size: NA
j_call: TRBJ1-6
d_call: TRBD1
v_call: TRBV27
cdr3_aa: CASSLGQGARSPLHF
cdr3_nt: TGTGCCAGCAGTTTGGGACAGGGGGCGAGGTCACCCCTCCACTTT

clone_size: NA
j_call: TRBJ2-3
d_call: NA
v_call: TRBV5-6
cdr3_aa: CASSFTGTDTQYF
cdr3_nt: TGTGCCAGCAGCTTTACCGGGACAGATACGCAGTATTTT

clone_size: NA
j_call: TRBJ1-6
d_call: NA
v_call: TRBV6-5
cdr3_aa: CASSYAGENSPLHF
cdr3_nt: TGTGCCAGCAGTTACGCAGGGGAAAATTCACCCCTCCACTTT

clone_size: NA
j_call: TRBJ2-1
d_call: TRBD2
v_call: TRBV9
cdr3_aa: CASSGRAGGPISSYNEQFF
cdr3_nt: TGTGCCAGCAGCGGACGGGCGGGGGGCCCCATAAGCTCCTACAATGAGCAGTTCTTC

clone_size: NA
j_call: TRBJ2-1
d_call: TRBD2
v_call: TRBV7-8
cdr3_aa: CASSLARGGGQYNEQFF
cdr3_nt: TGTGCCAGCAGCTTAGCGCGGGGCGGGGGGCAATACAATGAGCAGTTCTTC

clone_size: NA
j_call: TRBJ2-1
d_call: NA
v_call: TRBV5-8
cdr3_aa: CASSFGTGTNNEQFF
cdr3_nt: TGTGCCAGCAGCTTTGGGACCGGGACAAACAATGAGCAGTTCTTC

clone_size: few
j_call: TRBJ2-2
d_call: NA
v_call: TRBV9
cdr3_aa: CASNKNTGELFF
cdr3_nt: TGTGCCAGCAACAAAAACACCGGGGAGCTGTTTTTT

clone_size: NA
j_call: TRBJ1-1
d_call: TRBD1
v_call: TRBV19
cdr3_aa: CASRDRGFGIAEAFF
cdr3_nt: TGTGCCAGCAGAGACAGGGGATTTGGTATCGCTGAAGCTTTCTTT

clone_size: NA
j_call: TRBJ1-6
d_call: TRBD1
v_call: TRBV5-1
cdr3_aa: CASSLGQGDNSPLHF
cdr3_nt: TGCGCCAGCAGCTTGGGGCAGGGGGATAATTCACCCCTCCACTTT

clone_size: NA
j_call: TRBJ2-7
d_call: TRBD2
v_call: TRBV6-5
cdr3_aa: CASSSGTSGPYEQYF
cdr3_nt: TGTGCCAGCAGTTCCGGGACTAGCGGCCCCTACGAGCAGTACTTC

clone_size: NA
j_call: TRBJ2-2
d_call: TRBD2
v_call: TRBV9
cdr3_aa: CASSRLAGSFTGELFF
cdr3_nt: TGTGCCAGCAGCAGACTAGCGGGGTCTTTCACCGGGGAGCTGTTTTTT